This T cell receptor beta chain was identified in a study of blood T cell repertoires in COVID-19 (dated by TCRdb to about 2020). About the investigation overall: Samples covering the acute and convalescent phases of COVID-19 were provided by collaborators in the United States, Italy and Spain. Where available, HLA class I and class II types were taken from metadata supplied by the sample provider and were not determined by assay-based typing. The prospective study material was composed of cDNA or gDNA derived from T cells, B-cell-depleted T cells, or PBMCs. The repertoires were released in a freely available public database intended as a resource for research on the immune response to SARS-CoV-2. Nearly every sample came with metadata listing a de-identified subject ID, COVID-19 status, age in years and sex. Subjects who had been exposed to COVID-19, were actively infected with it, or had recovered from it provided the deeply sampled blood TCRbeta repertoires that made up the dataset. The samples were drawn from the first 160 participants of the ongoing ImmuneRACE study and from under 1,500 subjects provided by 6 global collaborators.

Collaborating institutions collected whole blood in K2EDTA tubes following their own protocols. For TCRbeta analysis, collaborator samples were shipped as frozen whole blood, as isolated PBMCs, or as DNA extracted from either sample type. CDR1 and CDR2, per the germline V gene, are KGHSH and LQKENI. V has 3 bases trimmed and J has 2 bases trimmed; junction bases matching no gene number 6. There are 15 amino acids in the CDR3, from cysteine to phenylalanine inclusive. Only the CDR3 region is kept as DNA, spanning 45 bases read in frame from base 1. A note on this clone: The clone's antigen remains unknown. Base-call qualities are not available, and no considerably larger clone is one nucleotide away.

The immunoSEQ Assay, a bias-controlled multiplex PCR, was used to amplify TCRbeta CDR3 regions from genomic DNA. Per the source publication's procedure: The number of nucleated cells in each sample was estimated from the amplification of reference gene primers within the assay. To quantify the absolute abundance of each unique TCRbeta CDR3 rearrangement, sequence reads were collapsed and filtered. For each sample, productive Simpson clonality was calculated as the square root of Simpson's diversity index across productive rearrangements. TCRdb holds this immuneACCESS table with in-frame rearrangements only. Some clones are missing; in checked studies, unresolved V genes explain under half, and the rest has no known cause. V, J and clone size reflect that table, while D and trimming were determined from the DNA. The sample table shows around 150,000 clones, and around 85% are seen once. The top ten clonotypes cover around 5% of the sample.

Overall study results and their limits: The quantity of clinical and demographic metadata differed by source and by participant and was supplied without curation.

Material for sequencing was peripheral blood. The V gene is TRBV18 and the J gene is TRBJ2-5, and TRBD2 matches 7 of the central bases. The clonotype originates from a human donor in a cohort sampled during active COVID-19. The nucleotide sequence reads TGTGCCAGCTCACCCTGGACTAGTAGGCAAGAGACCCAGTACTTC. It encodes CASSPWTSRQETQYF.